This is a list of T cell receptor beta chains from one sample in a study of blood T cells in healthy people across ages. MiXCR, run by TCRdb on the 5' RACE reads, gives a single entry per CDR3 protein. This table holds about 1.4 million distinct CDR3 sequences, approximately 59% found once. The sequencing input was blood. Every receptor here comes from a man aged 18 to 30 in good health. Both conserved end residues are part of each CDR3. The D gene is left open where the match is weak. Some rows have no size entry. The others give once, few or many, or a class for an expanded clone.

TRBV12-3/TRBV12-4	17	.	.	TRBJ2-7	TGTGCCAGCAGTTTAGCGCTTGGGGACCGCAGCCTTTACGAGCAGTACTTC	CASSLALGDRSLYEQYF
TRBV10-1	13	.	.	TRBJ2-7	TGCGCCAGCAGTGACCCCGACACCTACGAGCAGTACTTC	CASSDPDTYEQYF
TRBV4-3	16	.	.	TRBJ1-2	TGCGCCAGCAGCCAAGACGTAGGGGAGGATCCCTATGGCTACACCTTC	CASSQDVGEDPYGYTF
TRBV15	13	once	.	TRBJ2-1	TGTGCCACAGGGGCCTCCCCCAACAATGAGCAGTTCTTC	CATGASPNNEQFF
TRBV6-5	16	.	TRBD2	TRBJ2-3	TGTGCCAGCAGTTACCATAGCGGGAGGGCCGGCGATACGCAGTATTTT	CASSYHSGRAGDTQYF
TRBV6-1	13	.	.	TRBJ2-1	TGTGCCATCCCCGGGGGGCCATACAATGAGCAGTTCTTC	CAIPGGPYNEQFF
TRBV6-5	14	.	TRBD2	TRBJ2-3	TGTGCCAGCAGTTACTCGGGAGGGAAGGCTACGCAGTATTTT	CASSYSGGKATQYF
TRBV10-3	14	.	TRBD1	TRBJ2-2	TGTGCCATCAGTGGGCAGGGGGACACCGGGGAGCTGTTTTTT	CAISGQGDTGELFF
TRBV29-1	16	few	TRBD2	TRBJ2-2	TGCAGCGTTGAAGATGTGGCTAGCGGGGGGACCGGGGAGCTGTTTTTT	CSVEDVASGGTGELFF
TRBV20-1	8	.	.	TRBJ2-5	TGCTTGCTAGAGACCCAGTACTTC	CLLETQYF
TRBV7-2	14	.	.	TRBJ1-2	TGTGCCAGCAGCCTTAAGACCGAGGACTATGGCTACACCTTC	CASSLKTEDYGYTF
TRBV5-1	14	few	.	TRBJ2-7	TGCGCCAGCAGCTTGCAGGGAGTCGACTACGAGCAGTACTTC	CASSLQGVDYEQYF
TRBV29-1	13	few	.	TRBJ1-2	TGCAGCGTTGATAGTGGGGGGTACTATGGCTACACCTTC	CSVDSGGYYGYTF